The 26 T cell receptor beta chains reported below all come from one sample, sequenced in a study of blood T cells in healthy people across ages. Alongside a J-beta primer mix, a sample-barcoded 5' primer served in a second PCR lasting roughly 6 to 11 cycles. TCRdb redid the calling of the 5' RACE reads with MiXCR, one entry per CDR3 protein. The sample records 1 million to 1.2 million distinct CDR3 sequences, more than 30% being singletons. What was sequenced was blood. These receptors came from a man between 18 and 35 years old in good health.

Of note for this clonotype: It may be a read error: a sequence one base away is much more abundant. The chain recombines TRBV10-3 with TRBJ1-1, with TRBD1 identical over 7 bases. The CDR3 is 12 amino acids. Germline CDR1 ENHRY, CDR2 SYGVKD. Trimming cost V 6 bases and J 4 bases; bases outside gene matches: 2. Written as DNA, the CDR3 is TGTGCCATCAGGACAGGGAGCACTGAAGCTTTCTTT. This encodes CAIRTGSTEAFF.

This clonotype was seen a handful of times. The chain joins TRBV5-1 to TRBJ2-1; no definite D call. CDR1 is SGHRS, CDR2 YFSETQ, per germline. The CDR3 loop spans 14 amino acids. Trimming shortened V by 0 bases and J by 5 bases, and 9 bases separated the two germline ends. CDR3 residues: CASSLGQENNEQFF. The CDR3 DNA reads TGCGCCAGCAGCTTGGGGCAGGAAAACAATGAGCAGTTCTTC.

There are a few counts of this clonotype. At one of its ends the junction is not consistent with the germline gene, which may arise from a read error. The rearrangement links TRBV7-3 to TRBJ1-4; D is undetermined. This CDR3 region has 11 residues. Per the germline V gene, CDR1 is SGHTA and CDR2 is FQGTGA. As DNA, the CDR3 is TGTGCCAGCAGTAAAGATGAAAAATTGTTTTTT. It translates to CASSKDEKLFF.

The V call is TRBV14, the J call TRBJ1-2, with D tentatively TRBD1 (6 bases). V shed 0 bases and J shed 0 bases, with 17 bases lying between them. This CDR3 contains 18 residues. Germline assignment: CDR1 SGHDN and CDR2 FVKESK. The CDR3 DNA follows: TGTGCCAGCAGCCAAGATCTGGGGGCAAACCCTCCTAACTATGGCTACACCTTC. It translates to CASSQDLGANPPNYGYTF.

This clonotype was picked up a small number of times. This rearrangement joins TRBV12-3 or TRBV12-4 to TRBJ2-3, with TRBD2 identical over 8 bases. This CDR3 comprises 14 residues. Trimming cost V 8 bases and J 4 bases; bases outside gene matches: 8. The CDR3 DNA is TGTGCCAGCTGGGTCGGGGGGGCCTCAGATACGCAGTATTTT. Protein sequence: CASWVGGASDTQYF.

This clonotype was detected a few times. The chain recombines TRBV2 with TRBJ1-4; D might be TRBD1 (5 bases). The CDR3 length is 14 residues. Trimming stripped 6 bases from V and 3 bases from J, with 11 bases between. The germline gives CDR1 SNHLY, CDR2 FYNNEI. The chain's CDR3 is CASRAGIANEKLFF. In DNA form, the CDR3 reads TGTGCCAGCAGAGCAGGGATTGCTAATGAAAAACTGTTTTTT. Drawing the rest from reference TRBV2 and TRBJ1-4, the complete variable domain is EPEVTQTPSHQVTQMGQEVILRCVPISNHLYFYWYRQILGQKVEFLVSFYNNEISEKSEIFDDQFSVERPDGSNFTLKIRSTKLEDSAMYFCASRAGIANEKLFFGSGTQLSVL.

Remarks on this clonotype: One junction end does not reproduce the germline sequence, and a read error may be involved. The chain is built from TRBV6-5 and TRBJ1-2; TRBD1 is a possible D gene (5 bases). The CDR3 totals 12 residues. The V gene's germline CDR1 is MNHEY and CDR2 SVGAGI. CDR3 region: CASSHSGGGYTF. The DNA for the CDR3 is TGTGCCAGCAGTCACTCCGGGGGGGGCTACACCTTC.

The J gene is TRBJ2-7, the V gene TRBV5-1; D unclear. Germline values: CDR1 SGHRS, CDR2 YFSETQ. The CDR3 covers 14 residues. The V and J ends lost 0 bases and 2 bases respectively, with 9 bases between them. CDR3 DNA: TGCGCCAGCAGCTTGGAAGCGCCGGCCTACGAGCAGTACTTC. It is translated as CASSLEAPAYEQYF. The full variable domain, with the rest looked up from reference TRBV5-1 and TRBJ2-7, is KAGVTQTPRYLIKTRGQQVTLSCSPISGHRSVSWYQQTPGQGLQFLFEYFSETQRNKGNFPGRFSGRQFSNSRSEMNVSTLELGDSALYLCASSLEAPAYEQYFGPGTRLTVT.

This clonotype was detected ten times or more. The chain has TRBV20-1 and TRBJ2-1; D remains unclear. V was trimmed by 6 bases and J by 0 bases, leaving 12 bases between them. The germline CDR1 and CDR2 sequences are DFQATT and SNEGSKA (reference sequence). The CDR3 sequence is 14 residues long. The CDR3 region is CSARPLSSYNEQFF. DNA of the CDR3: TGCAGTGCAAGACCCTTAAGCTCCTACAATGAGCAGTTCTTC.

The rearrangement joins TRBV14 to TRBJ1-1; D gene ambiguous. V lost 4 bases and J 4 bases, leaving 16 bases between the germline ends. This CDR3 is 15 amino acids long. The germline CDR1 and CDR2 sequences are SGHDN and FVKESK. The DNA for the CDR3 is TGTGCCAGCAGCCGACAAATTATGGGGTCCACTGAAGCTTTCTTT. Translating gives CASSRQIMGSTEAFF.

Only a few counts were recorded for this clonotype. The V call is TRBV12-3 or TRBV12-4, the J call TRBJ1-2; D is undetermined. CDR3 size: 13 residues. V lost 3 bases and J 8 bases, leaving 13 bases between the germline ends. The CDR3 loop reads CASSFSRREGYTF. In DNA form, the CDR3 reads TGTGCCAGCAGTTTTTCCCGACGGGAGGGCTACACCTTC.

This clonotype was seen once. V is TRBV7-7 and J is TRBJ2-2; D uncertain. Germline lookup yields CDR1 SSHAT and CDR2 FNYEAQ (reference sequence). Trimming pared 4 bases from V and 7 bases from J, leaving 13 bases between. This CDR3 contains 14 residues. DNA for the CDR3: TGTGCCAGCAGCTCCGCGGAAGGAAGCGGGGAGCTGTTTTTT. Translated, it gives CASSSAEGSGELFF.

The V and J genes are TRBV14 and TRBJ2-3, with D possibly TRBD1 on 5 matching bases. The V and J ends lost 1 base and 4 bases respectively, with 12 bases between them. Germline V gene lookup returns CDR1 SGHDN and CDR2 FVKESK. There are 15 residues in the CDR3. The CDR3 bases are TGTGCCAGCAGCCAAGGACAGACCCCAGCAGATACGCAGTATTTT. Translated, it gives CASSQGQTPADTQYF.

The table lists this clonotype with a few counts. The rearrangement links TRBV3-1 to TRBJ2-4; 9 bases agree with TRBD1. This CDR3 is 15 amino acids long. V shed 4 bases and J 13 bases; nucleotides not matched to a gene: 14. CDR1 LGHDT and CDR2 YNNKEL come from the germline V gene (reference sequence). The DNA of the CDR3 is TGTGCCAGCAGCCCAACGGGACAGGGTATCGCGGAGCAGTACTTC. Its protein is CASSPTGQGIAEQYF.

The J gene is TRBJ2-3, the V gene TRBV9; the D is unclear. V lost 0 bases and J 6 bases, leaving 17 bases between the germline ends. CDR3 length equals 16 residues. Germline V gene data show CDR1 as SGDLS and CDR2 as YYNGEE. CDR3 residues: CASSVVRGFNRDTQYF. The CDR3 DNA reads TGTGCCAGCAGCGTAGTTCGCGGTTTCAATCGGGATACGCAGTATTTT.

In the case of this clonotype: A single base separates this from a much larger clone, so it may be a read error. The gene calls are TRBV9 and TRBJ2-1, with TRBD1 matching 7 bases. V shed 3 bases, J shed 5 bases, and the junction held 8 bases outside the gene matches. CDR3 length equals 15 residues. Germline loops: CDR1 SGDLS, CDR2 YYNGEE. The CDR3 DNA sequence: TGTGCCAGCAGCGGAGAGGGACAGATAAACAATGAGCAGTTCTTC. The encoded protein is CASSGEGQINNEQFF.

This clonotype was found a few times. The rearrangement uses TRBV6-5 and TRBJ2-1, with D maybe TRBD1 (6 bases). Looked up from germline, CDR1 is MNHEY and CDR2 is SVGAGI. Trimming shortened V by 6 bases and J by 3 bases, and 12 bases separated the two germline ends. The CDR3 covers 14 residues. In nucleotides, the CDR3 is TGTGCCAGCAGACAAACAGGGAACTACAATGAGCAGTTCTTC. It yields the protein CASRQTGNYNEQFF.

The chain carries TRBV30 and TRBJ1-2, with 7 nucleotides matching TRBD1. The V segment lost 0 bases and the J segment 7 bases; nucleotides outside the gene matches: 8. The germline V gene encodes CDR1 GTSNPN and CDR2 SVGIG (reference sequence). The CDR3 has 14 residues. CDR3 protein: CAWSVYEGASGYTF. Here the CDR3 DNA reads TGTGCCTGGAGTGTCTATGAGGGGGCATCTGGCTACACCTTC.

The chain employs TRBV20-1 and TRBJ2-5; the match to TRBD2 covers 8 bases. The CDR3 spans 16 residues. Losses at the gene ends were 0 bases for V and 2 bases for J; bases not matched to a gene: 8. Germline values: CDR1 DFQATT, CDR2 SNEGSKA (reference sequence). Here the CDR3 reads CSARDSSGGLQETQYF. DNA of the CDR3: TGCAGTGCTAGAGATTCAAGCGGGGGCCTACAAGAGACCCAGTACTTC.

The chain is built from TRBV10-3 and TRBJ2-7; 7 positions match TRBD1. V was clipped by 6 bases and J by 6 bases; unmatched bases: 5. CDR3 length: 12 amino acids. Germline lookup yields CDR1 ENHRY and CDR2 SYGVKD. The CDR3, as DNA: TGTGCCATCAGGACGACAGGGAGCGAGCAGTACTTC. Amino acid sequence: CAIRTTGSEQYF.

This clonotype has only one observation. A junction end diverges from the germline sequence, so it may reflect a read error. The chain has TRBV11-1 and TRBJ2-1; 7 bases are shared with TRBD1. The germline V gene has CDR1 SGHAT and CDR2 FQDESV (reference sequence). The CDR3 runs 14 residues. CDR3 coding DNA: TGTACCAGCAGCTTAGGGACAGAGAACAATGAGCAGTTCTTC. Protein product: CTSSLGTENNEQFF.

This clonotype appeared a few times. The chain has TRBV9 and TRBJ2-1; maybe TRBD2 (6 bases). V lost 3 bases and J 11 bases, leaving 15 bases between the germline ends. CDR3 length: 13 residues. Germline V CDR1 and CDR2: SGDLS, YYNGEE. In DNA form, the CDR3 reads TGTGCCAGCAGCGGAAGGGACTCCACTAAGCAGTTCTTC. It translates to CASSGRDSTKQFF.

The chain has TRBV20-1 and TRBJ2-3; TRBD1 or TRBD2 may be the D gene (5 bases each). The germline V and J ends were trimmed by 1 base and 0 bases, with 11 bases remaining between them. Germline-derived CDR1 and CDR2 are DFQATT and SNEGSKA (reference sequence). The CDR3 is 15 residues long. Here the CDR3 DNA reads TGCAGTGCTAGAGCGGGACCACGAAGCACAGATACGCAGTATTTT. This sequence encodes CSARAGPRSTDTQYF.

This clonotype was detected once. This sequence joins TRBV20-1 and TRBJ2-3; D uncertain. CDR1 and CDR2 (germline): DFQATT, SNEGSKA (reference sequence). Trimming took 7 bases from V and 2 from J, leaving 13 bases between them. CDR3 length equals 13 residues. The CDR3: CSGLALSTDTQYF. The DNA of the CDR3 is TGCAGTGGGTTAGCCCTATCCACAGATACGCAGTATTTT.

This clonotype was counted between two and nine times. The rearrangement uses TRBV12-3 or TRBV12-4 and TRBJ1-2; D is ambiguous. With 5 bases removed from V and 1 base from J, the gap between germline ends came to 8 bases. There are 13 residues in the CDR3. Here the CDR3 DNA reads TGTGCCAGCAGTCCCATCAATAACTATGGCTACACCTTC. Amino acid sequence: CASSPINNYGYTF.

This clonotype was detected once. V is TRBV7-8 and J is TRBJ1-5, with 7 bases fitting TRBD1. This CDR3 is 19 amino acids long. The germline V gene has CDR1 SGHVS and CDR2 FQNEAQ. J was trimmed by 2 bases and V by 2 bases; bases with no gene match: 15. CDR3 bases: TGTGCCAGCAGCTTAATGAGGTGGCAGGGGGGGAAGGGCAATCAGCCCCAGCATTTT. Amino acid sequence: CASSLMRWQGGKGNQPQHF.